The 6 T cell receptor beta chains reported below all come from one sample, sequenced in a study of cytomegalovirus exposure and HLA in healthy donors. The data were produced by immunoSEQ multiplex PCR, yet TCRdb's version contains in-frame clones alone and is incomplete. The repertoire has 180,000 or so clones, about nine tenths of them found once; the top ten carry about 7.2%. Sequenced: PBMCs. The receptors stem from a man aged 25 to 40 in good health and CMV-seropositive.

This sequence joins TRBV14 and TRBJ2-3, with D unclear. This CDR3 is built from 17 residues. Germline lookup yields CDR1 SGHDN and CDR2 FVKESK. Trimming pared 0 bases from V and 1 base from J, leaving 14 bases between. The CDR3 DNA reads as TGTGCCAGCAGCCAAGATTGGTCAGGCCTTCGCACAGATACGCAGTATTTT. It specifies CASSQDWSGLRTDTQYF.

The rearrangement joins TRBV7-2 to TRBJ2-3; no clear D gene. This CDR3 is built from 11 residues. The germline V gene encodes CDR1 SGHTA and CDR2 FQGNSA. V dropped 3 bases and J dropped 4 bases, with 2 bases sitting between them. The DNA of the CDR3 is TGTGCCAGCAGCTTCCCAGATACGCAGTATTTT. This gives the protein CASSFPDTQYF.

This chain connects TRBV7-2 to TRBJ1-2; no clear D gene. Trimming left V 5 bases short and J 7 bases short, with 17 bases between. The CDR3 loop spans 14 amino acids. CDR1 is SGHTA and CDR2 is FQGNSA in the germline V gene. Here the CDR3 DNA reads TGTGCCAGCAGCGCCTCATTACTAGCAGGTGGCTACACCTTC. Translation: CASSASLLAGGYTF.

This clone was found a few times. This rearrangement joins TRBV7-9 to TRBJ1-2, with D unclear. V was clipped by 4 bases and J by 5 bases, with 20 bases between them. CDR1 and CDR2 (germline): SEHNR, FQNEAQ (reference sequence). The CDR3 runs to 16 residues. CDR3 in DNA: TGTGCCAGCAGCTCCCGTGTTGCGGGGATTGGATATGGCTACACCTTC. Its protein product is CASSSRVAGIGYGYTF. The entire variable domain, with the rest obtained from reference TRBV7-9 and TRBJ1-2, is as follows: DTGVSQNPRHKITKRGQNVTFRCDPISEHNRLYWYRQTLGQGPEFLTYFQNEAQLEKSRLLSDRFSAERPKGSFSTLEIQRTEQGDSAMYLCASSSRVAGIGYGYTFGSGTRLTVV.

V gene TRBV27 combines with J gene TRBJ2-7; D remains unclear. Between the trimmed V and J ends, which lost 6 bases and 7 bases, there was a span of 10 bases. Germline V gives CDR1 MNHEY, CDR2 SMNVEV (reference sequence). The CDR3 consists of 11 residues. CDR3 amino acids: CASSTVGEQYF. DNA of the CDR3: TGTGCCAGCAGCACCGTGGGTGAGCAGTACTTC.

The V gene is TRBV2, the J gene TRBJ2-7; TRBD2 aligns across 9 bases. This CDR3 spans 16 amino acids. V shed 7 bases and J 6 bases; nucleotides not matched to a gene: 16. The germline CDR1 and CDR2 sequences are SNHLY and FYNNEI. The CDR3 loop reads CASTMAGGPMVSEQYF. In DNA, the CDR3 is TGTGCCAGCACCATGGCGGGAGGGCCTATGGTATCCGAGCAGTACTTC.